The 20 T cell receptor beta chains below all came from one sample that was sequenced in a study of control samples from healthy donors and cancer patients. Repertoires were generated with immunoSEQ multiplex PCR, while TCRdb's copy carries only in-frame clones and drops some. The repertoire includes around 90,000 clones, around 85% of them detected once, and roughly 2% sits in the top ten. Sequencing was done on a sample of blood. The receptor source for this set is a woman in her forties in good health.

This sequence joins TRBV12-3 or TRBV12-4 and TRBJ2-4; D not certain. Trimming pared 2 bases from V and 2 bases from J, leaving 4 bases between. The CDR3 extends over 13 amino acids. This CDR3 reads CASSLSTKNIQYF. CDR3 in DNA: TGTGCCAGCAGTTTAAGTACCAAAAACATTCAGTACTTC.

The chain links TRBV6-2 or TRBV6-3 to TRBJ1-6; 8 bases agree with TRBD1. Trimming cost V 2 bases and J 6 bases; bases outside gene matches: 3. The CDR3 has 15 residues. Germline V gives CDR1 MNHEY, CDR2 SVGEGT. CDR3 bases: TGTGCCAGCAGTTACCGGACAGGGAGTAATTCACCCCTCCACTTT. Amino acid sequence: CASSYRTGSNSPLHF.

The chain has TRBV13 and TRBJ2-4; TRBD2 might be the D (6 bases). Germline loops: CDR1 PRHDT, CDR2 FYEKMQ (reference sequence). This CDR3 comprises 16 residues. V gave up 5 bases and J gave up 1 base, with 15 bases separating them. CDR3 DNA: TGTGCCAGCAGCCGTGGAGGGCCCGATGCCAAAAACATTCAGTACTTC. Translation gives CASSRGGPDAKNIQYF.

As concerns this clone: A much bigger clone sits one base away, suggesting this may be a read error. Other nucleotide sequences from this sample produce the same CDR3. The genes are TRBV24-1 and TRBJ1-2, with 7 nucleotides matching TRBD1. Germline values: CDR1 KGHDR, CDR2 SFDVKD. CDR3 length: 14 residues. After removal of 4 bases from V and 2 bases from J, the junction contained 3 bases not matched to a gene. The CDR3 region has the DNA TGTGCCACCAGTGACTTGACAGGGAACTATGGCTACACCTTC. The encoded protein is CATSDLTGNYGYTF.

The chain joins TRBV5-4 to TRBJ2-1, with unresolved D. There are 14 residues in the CDR3. V was shortened by 2 bases and J by 0 bases, with 6 bases between the two germline ends. The germline V gene encodes CDR1 SGHNT and CDR2 YYREEE (reference sequence). This chain's CDR3 is CASSFSSSYNEQFF. In DNA, the CDR3 is TGTGCCAGCAGCTTTAGCAGCTCCTACAATGAGCAGTTCTTC.

The chain combines TRBV4-1 with TRBJ2-7; no definite D call. The V gene's germline CDR1 is MGHRA and CDR2 YSYEKL. With 1 base removed from V and 0 bases from J, the gap between germline ends came to 13 bases. The CDR3 is 16 residues long. This chain's CDR3 is CASSQVFRASSYEQYF. CDR3 nucleotides: TGCGCCAGCAGCCAAGTTTTTCGGGCAAGCTCCTACGAGCAGTACTTC.

The genes are TRBV7-8 and TRBJ2-3, with 9 nucleotides matching TRBD2. CDR1 and CDR2 (germline): SGHVS, FQNEAQ. V trimming: 7 bases; J trimming: 5 bases; junction bases outside the gene matches: 4. The CDR3 totals 13 residues. The CDR3 coding sequence is TGTGCCAGCAACCGACTAGCGGTAGATACGCAGTATTTT. It specifies CASNRLAVDTQYF.

This clone was counted a single time. V gene TRBV5-6 combines with J gene TRBJ1-1; possibly TRBD1 for D (5 bases). V was trimmed by 3 bases and J by 5 bases, leaving 11 bases between them. CDR1 is SGHDT, CDR2 YYEEEE, per germline. The CDR3 spans 13 residues. CDR3 region: CASSSTGGTEAFF. In DNA form, the CDR3 reads TGTGCCAGCAGCTCTACGGGGGGGACTGAAGCTTTCTTT. Full variable domain (missing parts from reference TRBV5-6 and TRBJ1-1): DAGVTQSPTHLIKTRGQQVTLRCSPKSGHDTVSWYQQALGQGPQFIFQYYEEEERQRGNFPDRFSGHQFPNYSSELNVNALLLGDSALYLCASSSTGGTEAFFGQGTRLTVV.

CDR3 protein: CASSITGHYGYTF. Here the CDR3 DNA reads TGTGCCAGCAGTATTACAGGGCACTATGGCTACACCTTC. V is TRBV6-5 and J is TRBJ1-2; D perhaps matches TRBD1 (6 bases). CDR1 and CDR2 (germline): MNHEY, SVGAGI. Trimming took off 5 bases at V and 3 bases at J, with 10 bases between the two ends. CDR3 length equals 13 residues.

The chain couples TRBV4-3 to TRBJ1-1; D uncertain. Germline lookup yields CDR1 LGHNA and CDR2 YSLEER. V lost 0 bases and J 1 base, leaving 6 bases between the germline ends. The CDR3 consists of 14 residues. The CDR3 sequence is CASSQDIQNTEAFF. CDR3 in DNA: TGCGCCAGCAGCCAAGATATACAGAACACTGAAGCTTTCTTT.

This chain uses TRBV12-3 or TRBV12-4 with TRBJ2-5; D is ambiguous. V lost 5 bases and J 4 bases, leaving 5 bases between the germline ends. The CDR3 has 11 amino acids. The CDR3 DNA sequence: TGTGCCAGCAGTGCTAGAGAGACCCAGTACTTC. This encodes CASSARETQYF.

The CDR3 sequence is CASSLEGQGGEQFF. In nucleotides, the CDR3 is TGTGCCAGCAGCTTGGAGGGACAGGGAGGCGAGCAGTTCTTC. The chain recombines TRBV11-3 with TRBJ2-1, with 9 bases aligning to TRBD1. The J segment lost 10 bases and the V segment lost 3 bases, leaving 7 bases of the junction unmatched. Germline V gene lookup returns CDR1 SGHNT and CDR2 YENEEA. The CDR3 is 14 amino acids. Full variable domain (remainder filled in from reference TRBV11-3 and TRBJ2-1): EAGVVQSPRYKIIEKKQPVAFWCNPISGHNTLYWYLQNLGQGPELLIRYENEEAVDDSQLPKDRFSAERLKGVDSTLKIQPAELGDSAVYLCASSLEGQGGEQFFGPGTRLTVL.

The chain uses TRBV4-2 and TRBJ1-2; 9 positions agree with TRBD1. The CDR3 totals 16 residues. Germline lookup yields CDR1 LGHNA and CDR2 YNFKEQ. The J segment lost 5 bases and the V segment lost 0 bases, leaving 7 bases of the junction unmatched. The CDR3 nucleotides read TGTGCCAGCAGCCAAGATCTGAACAGGGGGCTGTATGGCTACACCTTC. It specifies CASSQDLNRGLYGYTF.

The chain recombines TRBV5-1 with TRBJ2-1; either TRBD1 or TRBD2 may fit D (5 bases each). The CDR3 spans 15 residues. Germline V gene sequence: CDR1 SGHRS, CDR2 YFSETQ. Deletions cut 4 bases from V and 8 bases from J, with 19 bases between. The CDR3 DNA reads as TGCGCCAGCAGCCCAACCGGGACCCTAGAGGATGAGCAGTTCTTC. It yields the protein CASSPTGTLEDEQFF.

Only one count was recorded for this clone. This sequence joins TRBV5-4 and TRBJ1-2, with 7 bases identical to TRBD1. J lost 4 bases, V lost 4 bases, and 16 bases had no gene match. The CDR3 has 17 amino acids. From germline, CDR1 is SGHNT and CDR2 YYREEE (reference sequence). In DNA, the CDR3 is TGTGCCAGCAGCCCCTCTGGCCCGGGACAGAGAGGCTATGGCTACACCTTC. Translation: CASSPSGPGQRGYGYTF.

The gene calls are TRBV4-1 and TRBJ1-5, with 9 bases identical to TRBD1. The CDR3 is made up of 16 amino acids. CDR1 MGHRA and CDR2 YSYEKL come from the germline V gene. The V and J ends lost 3 bases and 7 bases, in that order; junction bases with no gene match: 10. The CDR3 here is CASSHRMDRGGQPQHF. As DNA, the CDR3 is TGCGCCAGCAGCCACAGAATGGACAGGGGAGGCCAGCCCCAGCATTTT.

The chain links TRBV9 to TRBJ2-5; no reliable D call. The CDR3 is 16 residues long. Germline V CDR1 and CDR2: SGDLS, YYNGEE. V lost 2 bases and J lost 2, with 16 bases in between. CDR3 protein: CASSVRSTTHQETQYF. The CDR3 DNA follows: TGTGCCAGCAGCGTTAGGTCCACTACCCATCAAGAGACCCAGTACTTC.

This clone showed up just once. The chain couples TRBV27 to TRBJ2-7; TRBD1 matches at 7 bases. CDR1 and CDR2 from the germline V gene are MNHEY and SMNVEV (reference sequence). This CDR3 has 14 residues. V gave up 6 bases and J gave up 3 bases; unmatched junction bases: 8. The CDR3 region is CASSQRDSYYEQYF. The DNA of the CDR3 is TGTGCCAGCAGCCAACGGGACAGCTACTACGAGCAGTACTTC.

This sequence joins TRBV7-7 and TRBJ2-1; a possible D gene is TRBD2 (6 bases). The V end was cut by 5 bases, the J end by 7 bases, with 12 bases between. CDR1 and CDR2 from the germline V gene are SSHAT and FNYEAQ (reference sequence). The CDR3 runs 13 residues. The CDR3 reads CASSLGTYNEQFF. CDR3 DNA sequence: TGTGCCAGCAGCCTAGGGACTTATAATGAGCAGTTCTTC.

V usage is TRBV11-3 and J usage is TRBJ1-1, with TRBD1 matching over 10 bases. V dropped 6 bases and J dropped 2; count of bases not matched to a gene: 12. The CDR3 runs 17 residues. From germline, CDR1 is SGHNT and CDR2 YENEEA. CDR3 bases: TGTGCCAGCAGATCCACGGGACAGGGGACGGGAAACACTGAAGCTTTCTTT. This encodes CASRSTGQGTGNTEAFF.